This entry lists 32 T cell receptor beta chains sequenced from one sample in a study of T cells expressing NK-cell markers. One entry per CDR3 protein, without DNA, is what TCRdb gives after re-calling the 5' RACE reads. The listing records roughly 110,000 distinct CDR3 sequences. Sample: blood T cells: a sorted CD56 or NKG2C T cell subset, CD4+ or CD8+ T cells, or bulk PBMC T cells (not recorded which). These receptors all stem from a woman aged 18 to 75 in good health.

This rearrangement joins TRBV29-1 to TRBJ2-1. The CDR3 runs to 13 residues. Germline loops: CDR1 SQVTM, CDR2 ANQGSEA. The CDR3 protein is CSAWEPSYNEQFF.

The rearrangement links TRBV11-2 to TRBJ2-3; TCRdb outputs TRBD1, but without DNA this stays unchecked. Germline CDR1 SGHAT, CDR2 FQNNGV. CDR3 length: 18 residues. CDR3 residues: CASSFGAWTGLDTDTQYF.

This sequence joins TRBV24-1 and TRBJ2-3; TCRdb picks TRBD2, but there is no DNA to check that call. CDR3 length: 15 residues. Germline assignment: CDR1 KGHDR and CDR2 SFDVKD. CDR3 region: CATSDRTSEVDTQYF.

The V call is TRBV12-3 or TRBV12-4, the J call TRBJ2-1; TCRdb gives TRBD1 as the D gene, but with no DNA this cannot be confirmed. This CDR3 spans 13 amino acids. The CDR3 loop is CASSLQGFYEQFF.

This chain connects TRBV7-2 to TRBJ2-7. CDR3 size: 15 residues. Germline CDR1 and CDR2: SGHTA and FQGNSA. CDR3 sequence: CASSLLGSSAYEQYF.

The chain joins TRBV7-9 to TRBJ1-1; TCRdb designates TRBD1, a call that cannot be tested without DNA. Germline CDR1 SEHNR, CDR2 FQNEAQ (reference sequence). This CDR3 is 15 amino acids long. CDR3 residues: CASSVGQGGNTEAFF.

The chain joins TRBV20-1 to TRBJ1-5; TCRdb gives TRBD1 as the D gene, but with no DNA this cannot be confirmed. Germline CDR1 reads DFQATT; CDR2 reads SNEGSKA (reference sequence). CDR3 length: 16 residues. The CDR3 sequence is CSARGSGHSLLQPQHF.

The gene calls are TRBV4-3 and TRBJ2-2; TCRdb indicates TRBD2, and absent DNA this call remains unverified. The germline V gene encodes CDR1 LGHNA and CDR2 YSLEER. The CDR3 has 17 residues. The CDR3 spells CASSQEGGGRATGELFF.

The chain uses TRBV10-2 and TRBJ2-2; no DNA is available, so the TRBD1 call from TCRdb remains unchecked. Looked up from germline, CDR1 is WSHSY and CDR2 is SAAADI. The CDR3 loop spans 17 amino acids. The CDR3 loop is CASSQTGTGVYTGELFF.

The rearrangement joins TRBV20-1 to TRBJ2-5; no DNA is available, so the TRBD1 call from TCRdb remains unchecked. The germline V gene has CDR1 DFQATT and CDR2 SNEGSKA (reference sequence). The CDR3 has 14 amino acids. CDR3 amino acids: CSARTGGRGETQYF.

The chain has TRBV12-5 and TRBJ2-1. Germline V CDR1 and CDR2: LGHNT, FRNRAP. The CDR3 has 13 residues. This chain's CDR3 is CASGLPLQNEQFF.

V usage is TRBV28 and J usage is TRBJ1-5; TCRdb's D call, TRBD1, is unchecked because there is no DNA. Germline assignment: CDR1 MDHEN and CDR2 SYDVKM. This CDR3 comprises 17 residues. The CDR3 loop is CASSPSPDSYSNQPQHF.

The chain's CDR3 is CASSLKGLAGGTLWNEQFF. The V gene is TRBV28, the J gene TRBJ2-1; TCRdb's D call of TRBD2 is untestable without DNA. In germline, CDR1 is MDHEN, CDR2 SYDVKM. This CDR3 contains 19 residues.

The chain joins TRBV5-6 to TRBJ2-7; TCRdb designates TRBD2, a call that cannot be tested without DNA. Germline loops: CDR1 SGHDT, CDR2 YYEEEE. This CDR3 is 15 amino acids long. This CDR3 is CASITSGTYPYEQYF.

The rearrangement uses TRBV20-1 and TRBJ1-1; lacking DNA, the TRBD1 call made by TCRdb goes unchecked. Germline V gene sequence: CDR1 DFQATT, CDR2 SNEGSKA (reference sequence). The CDR3 has 11 residues. CDR3 residues: CGGQMNTEAFF.

The rearrangement joins TRBV20-1 to TRBJ1-3; the D call from TCRdb, TRBD1, cannot be confirmed without DNA. CDR3 length: 12 residues. Germline loops: CDR1 DFQATT, CDR2 SNEGSKA (reference sequence). The CDR3 region is CSATTVGNTIYF.

The rearrangement uses TRBV19 and TRBJ2-7. This CDR3 contains 12 residues. From germline, CDR1 is LNHDA and CDR2 SQIVND (reference sequence). The CDR3 is CASSASAYEQYF.

The gene calls are TRBV19 and TRBJ2-3; TCRdb reports TRBD1, a call that lacks DNA to check it against. The CDR3 totals 13 residues. CDR1 and CDR2 from the germline V gene are LNHDA and SQIVND (reference sequence). The CDR3 region is CATNGQGKDTQYF.

This chain joins TRBV25-1 and TRBJ1-2; TCRdb gives TRBD1 as the D gene, but with no DNA this cannot be confirmed. Germline lookup yields CDR1 MGHDK and CDR2 SYGVNS. This CDR3 has 16 amino acids. The CDR3 here is CASSESPYTGGLGYTF.

CDR3 loop: CASSLGGAYSYNEQFF. The chain recombines TRBV5-1 with TRBJ2-1; TCRdb lists TRBD1, though no DNA is available to test this call. CDR3 length: 16 residues. Looked up from germline, CDR1 is SGHRS and CDR2 is YFSETQ.

The chain combines TRBV7-9 with TRBJ2-3. Germline V gives CDR1 SEHNR, CDR2 FQNEAQ (reference sequence). The CDR3 sequence is 14 residues long. The CDR3 loop is CASRAAGLTDTQYF.

The chain carries TRBV27 and TRBJ1-1; TCRdb's D call, TRBD1, is unchecked because there is no DNA. Germline loops: CDR1 MNHEY, CDR2 SMNVEV (reference sequence). CDR3 size: 11 residues. CDR3 sequence: CASRTEAEAFF.

The rearrangement joins TRBV20-1 to TRBJ2-5; with no DNA, the TCRdb D assignment of TRBD1 cannot be verified. The V gene's germline CDR1 is DFQATT and CDR2 SNEGSKA (reference sequence). This CDR3 region has 16 residues. The CDR3 here is CSAPRGWDSHPETQYF.

The chain joins TRBV6-1 to TRBJ2-2; the TRBD1 assignment by TCRdb is unverifiable without DNA. This CDR3 spans 15 amino acids. CDR1 and CDR2 from the germline V gene are MNHNS and SASEGT. CDR3 in amino acids: CASRSKTGGPGELFF.

The chain carries TRBV19 and TRBJ2-1; TCRdb's D call of TRBD2 is untestable without DNA. This CDR3 spans 15 amino acids. CDR1 is LNHDA, CDR2 SQIVND, per germline (reference sequence). The CDR3 loop reads CASSVGLAVSDEQFF.

The rearrangement joins TRBV15 to TRBJ1-2. The CDR3 has 14 residues. The germline CDR1 and CDR2 sequences are LNHNV and YYDKDF (reference sequence). CDR3 amino acids: CATSRVSGPDGYTF.

The rearrangement links TRBV6-2 or TRBV6-3 to TRBJ2-7. The CDR3 is 13 residues long. Germline CDR1 and CDR2: MNHEY and SVGEGT. The CDR3: CASSYSLAYEQYF.

V is TRBV2 and J is TRBJ2-2; as DNA is missing, the TRBD2 call by TCRdb cannot be tested. CDR1 and CDR2 (germline): SNHLY, FYNNEI. The length of the CDR3 is 14 residues. This CDR3 reads CASRAGGVTGELFF.

The chain couples TRBV29-1 to TRBJ2-1; TCRdb calls TRBD2, which cannot be checked without DNA. CDR1 and CDR2 (germline): SQVTM, ANQGSEA. The CDR3 runs to 14 residues. CDR3 in amino acids: CSVDSSGRGNEQFF.

CDR3 residues: CATSRDRDRRNEKLFF. V is TRBV15 and J is TRBJ1-4; TCRdb selects TRBD1, and the lack of DNA leaves this call unchecked. The CDR3 totals 16 residues. Looked up from germline, CDR1 is LNHNV and CDR2 is YYDKDF (reference sequence).

This chain connects TRBV7-9 to TRBJ2-7; the D call from TCRdb, TRBD1, cannot be confirmed without DNA. This CDR3 has 12 residues. Per the germline V gene, CDR1 is SEHNR and CDR2 is FQNEAQ (reference sequence). CDR3 in amino acids: CALLSPAYEQYF. The complete variable domain, with remaining parts taken from reference TRBV7-9 and TRBJ2-7, reads DTGVSQNPRHKITKRGQNVTFRCDPISEHNRLYWYRQTLGQGPEFLTYFQNEAQLEKSRLLSDRFSAERPKGSFSTLEIQRTEQGDSAMYLCALLSPAYEQYFGPGTRLTVT.

The chain carries TRBV7-9 and TRBJ2-4; the D call of TRBD2 rests on TCRdb alone, since no DNA is present to check it. In germline, CDR1 is SEHNR, CDR2 FQNEAQ (reference sequence). The CDR3 contains 16 residues. The CDR3 sequence is CASSQSRTTAKNIQYF.